A single sample gave rise to the 15 T cell receptor beta chains below, sequenced in a study of OX40 agonist ivuxolimab in advanced cancers. TCRdb keeps only in-frame clones here, not all; method: immunoSEQ multiplex PCR. Seen here are more than 95,000 clones, roughly 92% observed once, and the top ten hold around 0.81%. Source: CD4+ or CD8+ T cells sorted from blood, taken in a trial of the OX40 agonist ivuxolimab. The origin of the receptors is an adult with an advanced solid tumor such as melanoma, head and neck, liver or kidney cancer.

This chain uses TRBV6-1 with TRBJ2-3, with 15 nucleotides matching TRBD2. The CDR3 runs 16 residues. CDR1 MNHNS and CDR2 SASEGT come from the germline V gene. The V and J ends lost 2 bases and 6 bases, in that order; junction bases with no gene match: 3. Here the CDR3 DNA reads TGTGCCAGCAGTGAAAGAGGGACTAGCGGGAGGGATACGCAGTATTTT. Its protein product is CASSERGTSGRDTQYF.

The CDR3 reads CASSQVLARTGELFF. The CDR3 DNA reads as TGTGCCAGCAGCCAAGTTCTAGCGAGGACCGGGGAGCTGTTTTTT. The chain uses TRBV14 and TRBJ2-2, with TRBD2 as a possible D gene (6 bases). CDR3 length: 15 amino acids. The germline CDR1 and CDR2 sequences are SGHDN and FVKESK. With 1 base removed from V and 5 bases from J, the gap between germline ends came to 11 bases.

The J gene is TRBJ2-5, the V gene TRBV28; TRBD2 matches at 7 bases. Germline lookup yields CDR1 MDHEN and CDR2 SYDVKM. This CDR3 is built from 16 residues. Trimming removed 6 bases from V and 3 bases from J; junction bases left unmatched: 13. This CDR3 reads CASRGHRASGEETQYF. As DNA, the CDR3 is TGTGCCAGCAGGGGCCACCGGGCTAGCGGTGAAGAGACCCAGTACTTC.

V gene TRBV11-2 combines with J gene TRBJ1-4, with a possible D match to TRBD1 (6 bases). CDR1 is SGHAT and CDR2 is FQNNGV in the germline V gene. The CDR3 is made up of 15 amino acids. V lost 6 bases and J 7 bases, leaving 18 bases between the germline ends. DNA of the CDR3: TGTGCCAGCAGATATAATCAGGGGTTCCGTGAAAAACTGTTTTTT. Its protein is CASRYNQGFREKLFF.

The V gene is TRBV5-6, the J gene TRBJ2-5, with 7 bases lining up with TRBD2. Per germline, CDR1 SGHDT and CDR2 YYEEEE. There are 12 residues in the CDR3. V was pared by 4 bases and J by 11 bases, with 8 bases of the junction left unmatched. The CDR3, as DNA: TGTGCCAGCAGCCTAGGGACTACCACACAGTACTTC. Encoded protein: CASSLGTTTQYF.

This chain links TRBV5-5 with TRBJ2-7; D is uncertain. With 2 bases removed from V and 2 bases from J, the gap between germline ends came to 11 bases. Germline V gene data show CDR1 as SGHKS and CDR2 as YYEKEE (reference sequence). The CDR3 is 14 amino acids. The CDR3 DNA sequence: TGTGCCAGCAGCTTTCCCCGGGTTACCTACGAGCAGTACTTC. It codes for CASSFPRVTYEQYF.

V is TRBV11-2 and J is TRBJ2-1; D may be TRBD1 (5 bases). Germline V gives CDR1 SGHAT, CDR2 FQNNGV. CDR3 length: 17 residues. With 0 bases removed from V and 9 bases from J, the gap between germline ends came to 21 bases. CDR3 loop: CASSLDLLPGAVGEQFF. DNA for the CDR3: TGTGCCAGCAGCTTAGATCTTTTACCTGGGGCTGTCGGTGAGCAGTTCTTC. Full variable domain (outside the CDR3, taken from reference TRBV11-2 and TRBJ2-1): EAGVAQSPRYKIIEKRQSVAFWCNPISGHATLYWYQQILGQGPKLLIQFQNNGVVDDSQLPKDRFSAERLKGVDSTLKIQPAKLEDSAVYLCASSLDLLPGAVGEQFFGPGTRLTVL.

Comment on this clone: In the same sample, other DNA sequences code for this CDR3. The chain uses TRBV9 and TRBJ2-1; D might be TRBD1 (5 bases). The germline V gene has CDR1 SGDLS and CDR2 YYNGEE. The V end was cut by 0 bases, the J end by 4 bases, with 5 bases between. The CDR3 totals 13 residues. Here the CDR3 DNA reads TGTGCCAGCAGCGTAGAGGGGTACAATGAGCAGTTCTTC. Protein product: CASSVEGYNEQFF. The full variable domain, rest sourced from reference TRBV9 and TRBJ2-1, is DSGVTQTPKHLITATGQRVTLRCSPRSGDLSVYWYQQSLDQGLQFLIQYYNGEERAKGNILERFSAQQFPDLHSELNLSSLELGDSALYFCASSVEGYNEQFFGPGTRLTVL.

The rearrangement links TRBV5-1 to TRBJ2-3, with unresolved D. Germline V gene data show CDR1 as SGHRS and CDR2 as YFSETQ. V was cut by 4 bases and J by 9 bases, with 12 bases left in between. The CDR3 is made up of 12 amino acids. CDR3 coding DNA: TGCGCCAGCAGCCCGGGCCAGGTCACGCAGTATTTT. It specifies CASSPGQVTQYF.

This clone showed up just a few times. V is TRBV28 and J is TRBJ2-7, with D hard to call. CDR3 length: 10 residues. V was trimmed by 2 bases and J by 5 bases, leaving 1 base between them. Germline assignment: CDR1 MDHEN and CDR2 SYDVKM. The CDR3 sequence: CASSLDEQYF. The CDR3 nucleotides read TGTGCCAGCAGTTTAGACGAGCAGTACTTC.

V gene TRBV19 combines with J gene TRBJ1-1; TRBD1 agrees at 8 bases. This CDR3 comprises 15 residues. The ends lost 7 bases at V and 2 bases at J; junction bases unmatched: 9. Per the germline V gene, CDR1 is LNHDA and CDR2 is SQIVND (reference sequence). Written as DNA, the CDR3 is TGTGCCAGTACCCCTTGGGGACAGGCTAACACTGAAGCTTTCTTT. Translating gives CASTPWGQANTEAFF.

The rearrangement uses TRBV2 and TRBJ2-1; no reliable D call. This CDR3 spans 10 amino acids. Trimming removed 6 bases from V and 12 bases from J, with 9 bases in between. Germline V gene sequence: CDR1 SNHLY, CDR2 FYNNEI. Here the CDR3 reads CASRLDRQFF. CDR3 coding DNA: TGTGCCAGCAGACTGGATAGGCAGTTCTTC.

The V gene is TRBV15, the J gene TRBJ2-1; D may be TRBD2 (5 bases). Germline V gene sequence: CDR1 LNHNV, CDR2 YYDKDF (reference sequence). This CDR3 region has 14 residues. Trimming stripped 0 bases from V and 8 bases from J, with 11 bases between. The DNA for the CDR3 is TGTGCCACCAGCAGAGAGGATGGGAGTGATGAGCAGTTCTTC. Its translation is CATSREDGSDEQFF.

This clone was observed once. The chain couples TRBV21-1 to TRBJ2-7. TRBV21-1 is deemed a pseudogene. This CDR3 spans 14 amino acids. The CDR3 nucleotides are TGTGCCAGCAAATTTACAATTACTCATTACGAGCAGTACTTC. This sequence encodes CASKFTITHYEQYF.

V gene TRBV6-5 combines with J gene TRBJ1-5; D may be TRBD1 (6 bases). This CDR3 is built from 13 residues. Trimming removed 4 bases from V and 6 bases from J, with 10 bases in between. CDR1 is MNHEY and CDR2 is SVGAGI in the germline V gene. The CDR3, as DNA: TGTGCCAGCAGTTCGGGACATGCTCAGCCCCAGCATTTT. Translated, it gives CASSSGHAQPQHF.